The 16 T cell receptor beta chains below all came from one sample that was sequenced in a study of blood T cell repertoires in COVID-19 (dated by TCRdb to 2019 to 2021). Libraries were made using the immunoSEQ multiplex PCR assay. This is the immuneACCESS table as TCRdb keeps it, with only in-frame sequences that have V and J called. A part of the clones is gone; compared with another copy, unresolved V genes explain less than half, and the rest is unexplained. This sample has hundreds of thousands of clones in its table, and approximately 90% of those were observed once. In total, the top ten clones hold 6% to 7% of the sample. The material sequenced was PBMCs or T cells enriched from blood (not recorded which). These receptors originate from a woman between 40 and 50 years old who had recovered from COVID-19.

V and J are TRBV6-1 and TRBJ2-7, with D tentatively TRBD1 (6 bases). Per germline, CDR1 MNHNS and CDR2 SASEGT. CDR3 length: 15 amino acids. Deletions cut 0 bases from V and 2 bases from J, with 11 bases between. CDR3 in amino acids: CASSEAGQKTYEQYF. The CDR3 coding sequence is TGTGCCAGCAGTGAAGCAGGACAGAAAACCTACGAGCAGTACTTC.

The rearrangement joins TRBV5-1 to TRBJ2-3; 8 nucleotides agree with TRBD2. This CDR3 has 14 residues. Germline assignment: CDR1 SGHRS and CDR2 YFSETQ. Trimming removed 2 bases from V and 5 bases from J; junction bases left unmatched: 4. CDR3 sequence: CASSLTSGEDTQYF. The CDR3 DNA is TGCGCCAGCAGCTTAACTAGCGGAGAAGATACGCAGTATTTT.

The chain combines TRBV6-4 with TRBJ2-1; 14 bases agree with TRBD2. The V and J ends lost 0 bases and 4 bases, in that order; junction bases with no gene match: 2. The germline gives CDR1 MRHNA, CDR2 SNTAGT. This CDR3 has 17 residues. The DNA of the CDR3 is TGTGCCAGCAGTGACTCGACTAGCGGGAGGGCTTACAATGAGCAGTTCTTC. As protein: CASSDSTSGRAYNEQFF.

The V call is TRBV7-9, the J call TRBJ2-1; D is undetermined. Trimming removed 4 bases from V and 8 bases from J, with 18 bases in between. Germline V gene lookup returns CDR1 SEHNR and CDR2 FQNEAQ (reference sequence). The CDR3 consists of 15 residues. CDR3 coding DNA: TGTGCCAGCAGCTCCCCTATGGGCAAAGAGTATGAGCAGTTCTTC. Protein product: CASSSPMGKEYEQFF. Supplemented by reference TRBV7-9 and TRBJ2-1, the full variable domain reads DTGVSQNPRHKITKRGQNVTFRCDPISEHNRLYWYRQTLGQGPEFLTYFQNEAQLEKSRLLSDRFSAERPKGSFSTLEIQRTEQGDSAMYLCASSSPMGKEYEQFFGPGTRLTVL.

The chain is built from TRBV7-3 and TRBJ1-6; a weak D match, TRBD1 (5 bases). This CDR3 comprises 16 residues. V was clipped by 0 bases and J by 10 bases, with 16 bases between them. Per the germline V gene, CDR1 is SGHTA and CDR2 is FQGTGA. The CDR3 nucleotides read TGTGCCAGCAGCTTAACCGGACCTCCGTGGGGCTCACCCCTCCACTTT. Its protein is CASSLTGPPWGSPLHF. Full variable domain (rest looked up from reference TRBV7-3 and TRBJ1-6): GAGVSQTPSNKVTEKGKYVELRCDPISGHTALYWYRQSLGQGPEFLIYFQGTGAADDSGLPNDRFFAVRPEGSVSTLKIQRTERGDSAVYLCASSLTGPPWGSPLHFGNGTRLTVT.

The chain recombines TRBV9 with TRBJ2-7, with 7 positions matching TRBD1. Germline lookup yields CDR1 SGDLS and CDR2 YYNGEE. Trimming took 3 bases from V and 2 from J; bases not matched to a gene: 11. The CDR3 contains 16 residues. This chain's CDR3 is CASSASGTAIPYEQYF. CDR3 DNA sequence: TGTGCCAGCAGCGCGTCCGGGACAGCAATTCCCTACGAGCAGTACTTC.

V is TRBV2 and J is TRBJ2-1, with D unclear. The CDR3 has 15 amino acids. V was cut by 0 bases and J by 9 bases, with 15 bases left in between. The germline gives CDR1 SNHLY, CDR2 FYNNEI. CDR3: CASSEALPRSGEQFF. Written as DNA, the CDR3 is TGTGCCAGCAGTGAAGCGCTTCCCAGAAGTGGTGAGCAGTTCTTC.

This sequence joins TRBV15 and TRBJ1-5; D not resolved. Germline-derived CDR1 and CDR2 are LNHNV and YYDKDF (reference sequence). Trimming removed 3 bases from V and 0 bases from J, with 6 bases in between. CDR3 length: 14 amino acids. This CDR3 is CATSRQVSNQPQHF. The CDR3 DNA follows: TGTGCCACCAGCAGGCAGGTTAGCAATCAGCCCCAGCATTTT.

This clone was seen a single time. The chain uses TRBV19 and TRBJ2-3; TRBD1 might be the D (5 bases). The V gene's germline CDR1 is LNHDA and CDR2 SQIVND (reference sequence). CDR3 size: 16 residues. V was cut by 3 bases and J by 5 bases, with 18 bases left in between. CDR3 nucleotides: TGTGCCAGTAGTATCCCCTACGCCCAGGGAAGAGATACGCAGTATTTT. Amino acids: CASSIPYAQGRDTQYF.

This chain uses TRBV7-3 with TRBJ2-3, with D tentatively TRBD2 (6 bases). The V end lost 2 bases, the J end lost 4 bases, and 13 bases lay between the germline ends. The CDR3 consists of 15 residues. Germline V lookup: CDR1 SGHTA, CDR2 FQGTGA. The DNA for the CDR3 is TGTGCCAGCAGCTTACTTGGAGGAGGGTCAGATACGCAGTATTTT. Translating it yields CASSLLGGGSDTQYF.

This chain links TRBV10-3 with TRBJ2-5; tentative D call: TRBD1 (5 bases). There are 14 residues in the CDR3. Germline V CDR1 and CDR2: ENHRY, SYGVKD. Trimming took 6 bases from V and 0 from J, leaving 11 bases between them. The CDR3 spells CAIREGHDQETQYF. DNA of the CDR3: TGTGCCATCAGAGAAGGACACGACCAAGAGACCCAGTACTTC.

The chain uses TRBV5-5 and TRBJ2-5, with 16 bases fitting TRBD2. Germline assignment: CDR1 SGHKS and CDR2 YYEKEE (reference sequence). This CDR3 has 15 residues. The trim removed 4 bases at V and 5 bases at J, leaving 2 bases unmatched. The CDR3 spells CASSPGLAGGETQYF. DNA for the CDR3: TGTGCCAGCAGCCCGGGACTAGCGGGAGGGGAGACCCAGTACTTC. The complete variable domain, with remaining parts taken from reference TRBV5-5 and TRBJ2-5, reads DAGVTQSPTHLIKTRGQQVTLRCSPISGHKSVSWYQQVLGQGPQFIFQYYEKEERGRGNFPDRFSARQFPNYSSELNVNALLLGDSALYLCASSPGLAGGETQYFGPGTRLLVL.

Only one count was recorded for this clone. V is TRBV28 and J is TRBJ2-1, with 8 bases identical to TRBD2. V lost 2 bases to trimming and J lost 9 bases; unmatched junction nucleotides: 6. Germline lookup yields CDR1 MDHEN and CDR2 SYDVKM. The CDR3 loop spans 14 amino acids. The CDR3 sequence is CASSLPAGVSEQFF. DNA of the CDR3: TGTGCCAGCAGTTTACCAGCGGGAGTGTCTGAGCAGTTCTTC.

The V and J genes are TRBV2 and TRBJ2-1; tentative D call: TRBD1 (6 bases). The CDR3 has 14 amino acids. V was pared by 6 bases and J by 5 bases, with 14 bases between. Looked up from germline, CDR1 is SNHLY and CDR2 is FYNNEI. CDR3: CASRSTGTNNEQFF. The CDR3 nucleotides read TGTGCCAGCAGGAGCACCGGGACAAACAATGAGCAGTTCTTC.

The chain has TRBV6-1 and TRBJ2-7, with D maybe TRBD2 (5 bases). V dropped 0 bases and J dropped 1 base, with 10 bases sitting between them. The CDR3 loop spans 15 amino acids. Per germline, CDR1 MNHNS and CDR2 SASEGT. CDR3 nucleotide sequence: TGTGCCAGCAGTGAAGCGCTCGGGGAATCCTACGAGCAGTACTTC. Translated: CASSEALGESYEQYF.

The V and J genes are TRBV27 and TRBJ2-1; 9 bases align to TRBD2. The germline V gene has CDR1 MNHEY and CDR2 SMNVEV (reference sequence). The CDR3 is made up of 20 amino acids. V was clipped by 3 bases and J by 0 bases; unmatched bases: 15. The CDR3 region has the DNA TGTGCCAGCAGTTTTATAGGGTTACTAGCGGGCCCTAGCTCCTACAATGAGCAGTTCTTC. Residues: CASSFIGLLAGPSSYNEQFF.